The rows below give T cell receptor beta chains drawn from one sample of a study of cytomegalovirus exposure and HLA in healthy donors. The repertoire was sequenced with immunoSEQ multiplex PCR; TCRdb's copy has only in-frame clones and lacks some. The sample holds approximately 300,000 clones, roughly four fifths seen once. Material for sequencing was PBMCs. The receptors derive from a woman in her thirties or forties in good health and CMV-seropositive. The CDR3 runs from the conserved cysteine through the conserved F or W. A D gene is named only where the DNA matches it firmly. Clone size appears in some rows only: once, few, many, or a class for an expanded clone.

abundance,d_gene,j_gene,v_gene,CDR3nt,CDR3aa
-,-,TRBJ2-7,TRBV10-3,TGTGCCATCAGTGAGCCGGGTGTACCTTACGAGCAGTACTTC,CAISEPGVPYEQYF
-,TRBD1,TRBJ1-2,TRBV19,TGTGCCAGTAGTAGGGACAGGGGGCGAGATGGCTACACCTTC,CASSRDRGRDGYTF
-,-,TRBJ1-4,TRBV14,TGTGCCAGCAGCCAAGGTGGTACGAGGGTTAATGAAAAACTGTTTTTT,CASSQGGTRVNEKLFF
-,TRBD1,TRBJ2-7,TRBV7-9,TGTGCCAGCAGCTACGACAGGGCAAGCGAGCAGTACTTC,CASSYDRASEQYF
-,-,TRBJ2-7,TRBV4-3,TGCGCCAGCAGCCAAGGTGTAGCTACCTACGAGCAGTACTTC,CASSQGVATYEQYF
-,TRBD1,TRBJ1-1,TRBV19,TGTGCCAGTAGTATAGATCTTGGGTCAGGGGGCTTCACTGAAGCTTTCTTT,CASSIDLGSGGFTEAFF
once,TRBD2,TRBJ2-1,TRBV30,TGTGCCTGGATAGCGGGAGGGCCGCATTACAATGAGCAGTTCTTC,CAWIAGGPHYNEQFF
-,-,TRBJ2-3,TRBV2,TGTGCCAGCAGACCGGGACACACAGATACGCAGTATTTT,CASRPGHTDTQYF
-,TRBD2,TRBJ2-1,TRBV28,TGTGCCAGCAGCCAGCCTAGCGGCCTTACCCTCAATGAGCAGTTCTTC,CASSQPSGLTLNEQFF
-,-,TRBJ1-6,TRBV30,TGTGCCTGGAGAAGTCTGAGGACAGATAATTCACCCCTCCACTTT,CAWRSLRTDNSPLHF
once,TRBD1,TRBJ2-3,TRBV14,TGTGCCAGCAGCCAAATGAGGGGGCCAGATACGCAGTATTTT,CASSQMRGPDTQYF
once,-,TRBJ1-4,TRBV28,TGTGCCAGCAGGTCCCAGGGGTTAGGACTGTTTTTT,CASRSQGLGLFF
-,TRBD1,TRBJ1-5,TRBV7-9,TGTGCCAGCAGCAGGGACAGGGAGAGCAATCAGCCCCAGCATTTT,CASSRDRESNQPQHF
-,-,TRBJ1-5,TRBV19,TGTGCCAGTAGTTACCGGGACACGATCAATCAGCCCCAGCATTTT,CASSYRDTINQPQHF
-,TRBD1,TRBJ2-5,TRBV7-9,TGTGCCAGCAGCTCGGGACAGGGAAGGACCCAGTACTTC,CASSSGQGRTQYF
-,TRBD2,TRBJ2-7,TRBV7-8,TGTGCCAGCAGCTTAGCGATAGCGGGAGGGGCCTACGAGCAGTACTTC,CASSLAIAGGAYEQYF
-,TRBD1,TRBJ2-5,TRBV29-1,TGCAGCGTTGCACCAGGGGGCTGGAAAGAGATCCAGTACTTC,CSVAPGGWKEIQYF
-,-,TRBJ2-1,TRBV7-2,TGTGCCAGCAGCCCCCGGGGAGGCGGGATCGATGAGCAGTTCTTC,CASSPRGGGIDEQFF
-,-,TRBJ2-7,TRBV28,TGTGCCAGCATGCAGGGGTCCCGAACCACCTACGAGCAGTACTTC,CASMQGSRTTYEQYF
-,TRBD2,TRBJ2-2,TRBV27,TGTGCCAGCAGTTTATGGGAGGGCCTCACCGGGGAGCTGTTTTTT,CASSLWEGLTGELFF
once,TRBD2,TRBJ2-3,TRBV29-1,TGCAGCGTTAGGACTAGCGGGAGGTCAGATACGCAGTATTTT,CSVRTSGRSDTQYF
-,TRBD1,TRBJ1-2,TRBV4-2,TGTGCCAGCAGCCAAGTCAATATCGACAGGGTGTCTGGCTACACCTTC,CASSQVNIDRVSGYTF
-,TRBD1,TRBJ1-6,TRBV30,TGTGCCCGAGACAGGGATCAGGGGGCCCTCCACTTT,CARDRDQGALHF
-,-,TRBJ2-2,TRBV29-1,TGCAGCGTTGACCCGGAGGGCACCGGGGAGCTGTTTTTT,CSVDPEGTGELFF
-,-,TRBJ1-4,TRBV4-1,TGCGCCAGCAGCCAAGATGTGGCCTTTAATGAAAAACTGTTTTTT,CASSQDVAFNEKLFF
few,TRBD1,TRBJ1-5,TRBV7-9,TGTGCCAGCAGCTTAGGGGACAGGAGTCAGCCCCAGCATTTT,CASSLGDRSQPQHF
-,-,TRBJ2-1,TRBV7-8,TGTGCCAGCAGCTTAAGACGGCGAGGGCCTACGCACAATGAGCAGTTCTTC,CASSLRRRGPTHNEQFF
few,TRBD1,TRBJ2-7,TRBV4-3,TGCGCCAGCAGCCCAGTGGGGGACAGTCCCTACGAGCAGTACTTC,CASSPVGDSPYEQYF
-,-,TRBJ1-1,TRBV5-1,TGCGCCAGCAGCTCACATGCTTACGGGGGCACTGAAGCTTTCTTT,CASSSHAYGGTEAFF
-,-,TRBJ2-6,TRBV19,TGTGCCAGTAGTTACGGCGGGGCTGGGGCCAACGTCCTGACTTTC,CASSYGGAGANVLTF
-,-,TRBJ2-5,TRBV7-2,TGTGCCAGCAGCTTGGACTCCGGGGTTGAGACCCAGTACTTC,CASSLDSGVETQYF
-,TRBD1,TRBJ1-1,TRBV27,TGTGCCAGCAGTTATACCTGGACAGGGGCGACTGAAGCTTTCTTT,CASSYTWTGATEAFF
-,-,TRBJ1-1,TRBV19,TGTGCCAGTAGTGTTGCCAGGGACACTGAAGCTTTCTTT,CASSVARDTEAFF
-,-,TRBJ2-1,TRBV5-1,TGCGCCAGCAGCTCCCCCCGGGATACAGAGCAGTTCTTC,CASSSPRDTEQFF
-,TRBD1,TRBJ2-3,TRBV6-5,TGTGCCAGCAGACCACAGGGGGTGAGCGCAGATACGCAGTATTTT,CASRPQGVSADTQYF
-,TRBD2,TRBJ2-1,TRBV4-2,TGTGCCAGCAGCCAAATAGCGGGAGGCAACAATGAGCAGTTCTTC,CASSQIAGGNNEQFF
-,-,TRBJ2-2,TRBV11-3,TGTGCCAGCAGCTTCTTCTACACCGGGGAGCTGTTTTTT,CASSFFYTGELFF
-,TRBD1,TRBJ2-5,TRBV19,TGTGCCAGTACCGTGGACAGGAATCAAGAGACCCAGTACTTC,CASTVDRNQETQYF
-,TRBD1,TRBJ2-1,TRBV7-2,TGTGCCAGCAGCCAACGACAGGGGGTGGGTAATGAGCAGTTCTTC,CASSQRQGVGNEQFF
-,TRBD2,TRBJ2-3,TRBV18,TGTGCCAGCTCACTATTTGCGGGAGGGACCACAGATACGCAGTATTTT,CASSLFAGGTTDTQYF
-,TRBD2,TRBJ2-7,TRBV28,TGTGCCAGCAGTTCTCCGGGACTAGCGGGGAGTGACGAGCAGTACTTC,CASSSPGLAGSDEQYF
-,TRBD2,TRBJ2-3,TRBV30,TGTGCCTGGAGTGGAGCGGGAGGGTCAGATACGCAGTATTTT,CAWSGAGGSDTQYF
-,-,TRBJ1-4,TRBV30,TGTGCCTGGAGTGCGAGGGCCCGACCTAATGAAAAACTGTTTTTT,CAWSARARPNEKLFF
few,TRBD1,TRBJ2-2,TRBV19,TGTGCCAGTAGTAGAGGACAGGGGGGAATCACCGGGGAGCTGTTTTTT,CASSRGQGGITGELFF
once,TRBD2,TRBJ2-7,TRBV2,TGTGCCAGCAGTGATTTACTAGCGGGAGAAAACTACGAGCAGTACTTC,CASSDLLAGENYEQYF
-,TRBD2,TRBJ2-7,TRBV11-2,TGTGCCAGCAGCTTAGTGCTAGCGGGAGGGCGGGCCTACGAGCAGTACTTC,CASSLVLAGGRAYEQYF
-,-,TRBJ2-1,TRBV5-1,TGCGCCAGCAGCTTAGGAGGCAATGAGCAGTTCTTC,CASSLGGNEQFF
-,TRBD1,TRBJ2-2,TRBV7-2,TGTGCCAGCAGCTCCCCCGGGACAGGGTCGAACACCGGGGAGCTGTTTTTT,CASSSPGTGSNTGELFF
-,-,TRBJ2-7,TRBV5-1,TGCGCCAGCAGCCCAGGCGCGGGCGACAGGCTCCCTTACTACGAGCAGTACTTC,CASSPGAGDRLPYYEQYF
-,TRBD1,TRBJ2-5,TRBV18,TGTGCCAGCTCACCGGGACAGGGGAACCAAGAGACCCAGTACTTC,CASSPGQGNQETQYF
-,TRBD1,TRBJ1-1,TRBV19,TGTGCCAGTAGACCCGGGACAGGGAATACTGAAGCTTTCTTT,CASRPGTGNTEAFF
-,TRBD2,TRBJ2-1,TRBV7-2,TGTGCCAGCAGCCAAGGACTAGCCGGGGCTAAGCAGTTCTTC,CASSQGLAGAKQFF
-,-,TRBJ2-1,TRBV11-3,TGTGCCAGCAGCTCGTTCCAGGGGTCGATTTCCCGCCAGTTCTTC,CASSSFQGSISRQFF
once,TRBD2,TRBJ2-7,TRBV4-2,TGTGCCAGCAGCCCTCGACTAGCGGACTCCCACGAGCAGTACTTC,CASSPRLADSHEQYF
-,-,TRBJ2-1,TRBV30,TGTGCCTGGAGTGTGGTGGACTCTGAGCAGTTCTTC,CAWSVVDSEQFF
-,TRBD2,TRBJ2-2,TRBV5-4,TGTGCCAGCAGCTTGGGTACGAGCGGGAGGATCACCGGGGAGCTGTCTTTT,CASSLGTSGRITGELSF
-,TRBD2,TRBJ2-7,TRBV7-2,TGTGCCAGCAGCTTAGATCTAGCGGGACGCTACGAGCAGTACTTC,CASSLDLAGRYEQYF